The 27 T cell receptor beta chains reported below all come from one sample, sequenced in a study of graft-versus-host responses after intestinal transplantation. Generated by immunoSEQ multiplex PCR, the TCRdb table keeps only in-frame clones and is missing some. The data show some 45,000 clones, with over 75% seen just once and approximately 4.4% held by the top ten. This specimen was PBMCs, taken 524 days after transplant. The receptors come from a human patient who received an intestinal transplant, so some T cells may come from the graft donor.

The CDR3 protein is CASSPRTDSYEQYF. Written as DNA, the CDR3 is TGTGCCAGCAGCCCCCGGACAGATTCCTACGAGCAGTACTTC. The chain recombines TRBV9 with TRBJ2-7, with a weak D call TRBD1 (6 bases). Trimming stripped 4 bases from V and 1 base from J, with 12 bases between. The CDR3 covers 14 residues. In germline, CDR1 is SGDLS, CDR2 YYNGEE.

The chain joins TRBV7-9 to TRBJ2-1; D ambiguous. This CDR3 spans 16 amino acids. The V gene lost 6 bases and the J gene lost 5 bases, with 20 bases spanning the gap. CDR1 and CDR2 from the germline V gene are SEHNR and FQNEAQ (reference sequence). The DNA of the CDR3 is TGTGCCAGCAGGGGTGTCGCGAAAGGCCTGCACAATGAGCAGTTCTTC. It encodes CASRGVAKGLHNEQFF.

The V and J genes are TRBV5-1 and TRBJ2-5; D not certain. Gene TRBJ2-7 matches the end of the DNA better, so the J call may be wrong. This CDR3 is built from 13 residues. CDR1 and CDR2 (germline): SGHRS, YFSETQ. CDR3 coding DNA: TGCGCCAGCAGCGTTCAGTTAGACTACGAGCAGTACTTC. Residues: CASSVQLDYEQYF.

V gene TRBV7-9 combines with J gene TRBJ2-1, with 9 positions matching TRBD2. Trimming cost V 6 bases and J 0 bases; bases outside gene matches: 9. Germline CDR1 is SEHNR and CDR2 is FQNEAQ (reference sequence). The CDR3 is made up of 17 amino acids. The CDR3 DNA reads TGTGCCAGCAGATCTGGCGGGAGGGGGAGCTCCTACAATGAGCAGTTCTTC. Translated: CASRSGGRGSSYNEQFF.

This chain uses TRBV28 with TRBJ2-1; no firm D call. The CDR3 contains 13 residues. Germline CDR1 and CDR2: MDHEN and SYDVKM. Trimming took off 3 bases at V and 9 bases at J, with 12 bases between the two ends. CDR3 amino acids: CASSFGVSSEQFF. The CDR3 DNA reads TGTGCCAGCAGTTTTGGGGTTTCGAGTGAGCAGTTCTTC.

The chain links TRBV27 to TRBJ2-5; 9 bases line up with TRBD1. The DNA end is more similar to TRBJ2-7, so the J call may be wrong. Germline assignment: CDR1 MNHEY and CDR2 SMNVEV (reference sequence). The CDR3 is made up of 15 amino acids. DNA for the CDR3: TGTGCCAGCAGTTTATCGGGGACAGGGTCCTACGAGCAGTACTTC. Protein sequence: CASSLSGTGSYEQYF.

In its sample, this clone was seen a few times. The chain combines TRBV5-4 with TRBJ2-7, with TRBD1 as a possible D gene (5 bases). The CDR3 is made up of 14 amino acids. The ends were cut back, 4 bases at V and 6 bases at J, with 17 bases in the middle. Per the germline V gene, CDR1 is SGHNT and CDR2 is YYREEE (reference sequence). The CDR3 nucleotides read TGTGCCAGCAGCCACCCGGACACGCCTTCCGAGCAGTACTTC. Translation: CASSHPDTPSEQYF. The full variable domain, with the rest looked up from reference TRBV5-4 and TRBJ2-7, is ETGVTQSPTHLIKTRGQQVTLRCSSQSGHNTVSWYQQALGQGPQFIFQYYREEENGRGNFPPRFSGLQFPNYSSELNVNALELDDSALYLCASSHPDTPSEQYFGPGTRLTVT.

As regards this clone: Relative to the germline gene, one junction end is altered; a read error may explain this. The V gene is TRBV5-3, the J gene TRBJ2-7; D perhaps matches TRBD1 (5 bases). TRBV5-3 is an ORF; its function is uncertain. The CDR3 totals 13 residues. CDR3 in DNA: TGTGCCAGCAGCTTTACAGACAGCTACGAGCAGTACTTC. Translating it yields CASSFTDSYEQYF.

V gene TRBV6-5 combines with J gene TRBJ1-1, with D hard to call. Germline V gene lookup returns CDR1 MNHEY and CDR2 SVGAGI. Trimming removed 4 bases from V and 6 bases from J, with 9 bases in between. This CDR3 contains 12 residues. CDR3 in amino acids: CASSFAGAEAFF. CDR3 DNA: TGTGCCAGCAGTTTCGCTGGGGCTGAAGCTTTCTTT.

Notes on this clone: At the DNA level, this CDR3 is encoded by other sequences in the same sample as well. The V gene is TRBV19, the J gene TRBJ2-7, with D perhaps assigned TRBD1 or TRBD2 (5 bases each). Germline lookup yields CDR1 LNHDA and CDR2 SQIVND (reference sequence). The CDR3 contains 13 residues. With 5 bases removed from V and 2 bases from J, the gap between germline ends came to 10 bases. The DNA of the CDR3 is TGTGCCAGTAGTCCGGGGCTGACCTACGAGCAGTACTTC. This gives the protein CASSPGLTYEQYF. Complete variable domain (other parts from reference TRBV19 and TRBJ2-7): DGGITQSPKYLFRKEGQNVTLSCEQNLNHDAMYWYRQDPGQGLRLIYYSQIVNDFQKGDIAEGYSVSREKKESFPLTVTSAQKNPTAFYLCASSPGLTYEQYFGPGTRLTVT.

The CDR3 loop is CASSIDGGSGYNEQFF. CDR3 nucleotides: TGTGCCAGTAGTATAGATGGCGGGAGCGGGTACAATGAGCAGTTCTTC. V usage is TRBV19 and J usage is TRBJ2-1, with 7 positions matching TRBD2. The CDR3 is 16 residues long. J was trimmed by 4 bases and V by 0 bases; bases with no gene match: 6. Germline CDR1 LNHDA, CDR2 SQIVND (reference sequence).

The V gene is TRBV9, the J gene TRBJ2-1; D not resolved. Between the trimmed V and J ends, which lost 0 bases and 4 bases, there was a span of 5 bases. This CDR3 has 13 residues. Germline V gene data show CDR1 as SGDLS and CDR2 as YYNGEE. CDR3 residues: CASSVGVYNEQFF. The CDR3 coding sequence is TGTGCCAGCAGCGTAGGAGTATACAATGAGCAGTTCTTC. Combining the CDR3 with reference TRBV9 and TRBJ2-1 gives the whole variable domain DSGVTQTPKHLITATGQRVTLRCSPRSGDLSVYWYQQSLDQGLQFLIQYYNGEERAKGNILERFSAQQFPDLHSELNLSSLELGDSALYFCASSVGVYNEQFFGPGTRLTVL.

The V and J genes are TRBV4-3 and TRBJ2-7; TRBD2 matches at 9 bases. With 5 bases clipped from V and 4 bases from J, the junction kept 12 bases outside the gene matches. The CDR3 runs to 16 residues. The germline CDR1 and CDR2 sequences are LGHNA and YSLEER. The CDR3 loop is CASSKNPGLAPYEQYF. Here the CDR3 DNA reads TGCGCCAGCAGCAAAAATCCGGGACTAGCACCTTACGAGCAGTACTTC.

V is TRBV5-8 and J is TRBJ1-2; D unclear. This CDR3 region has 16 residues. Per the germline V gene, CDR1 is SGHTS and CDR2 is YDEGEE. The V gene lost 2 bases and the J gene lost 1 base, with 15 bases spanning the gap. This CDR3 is CASSLVDGLGNYGYTF. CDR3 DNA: TGTGCCAGCAGCTTAGTTGATGGGCTGGGTAACTATGGCTACACCTTC.

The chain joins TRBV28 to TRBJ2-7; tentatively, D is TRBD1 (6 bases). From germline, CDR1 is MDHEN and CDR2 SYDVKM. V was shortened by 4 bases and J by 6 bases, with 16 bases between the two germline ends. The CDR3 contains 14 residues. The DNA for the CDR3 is TGTGCCAGCAGTTCAATGCACAGGGTTAGCGAGCAGTACTTC. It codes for CASSSMHRVSEQYF.

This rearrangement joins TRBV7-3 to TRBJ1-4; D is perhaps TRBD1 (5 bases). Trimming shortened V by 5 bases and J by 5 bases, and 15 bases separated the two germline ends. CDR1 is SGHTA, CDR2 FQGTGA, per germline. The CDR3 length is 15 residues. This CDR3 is CASSADGTPNEKLFF. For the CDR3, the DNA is TGTGCCAGCAGCGCCGACGGGACCCCAAATGAAAAACTGTTTTTT.

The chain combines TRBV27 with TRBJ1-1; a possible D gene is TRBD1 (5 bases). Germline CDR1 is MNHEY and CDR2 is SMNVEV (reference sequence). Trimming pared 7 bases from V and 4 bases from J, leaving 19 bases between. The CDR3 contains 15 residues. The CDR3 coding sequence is TGTGCCAGCATTCGGTACACAGCGGACACCACTGAAGCTTTCTTT. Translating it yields CASIRYTADTTEAFF.

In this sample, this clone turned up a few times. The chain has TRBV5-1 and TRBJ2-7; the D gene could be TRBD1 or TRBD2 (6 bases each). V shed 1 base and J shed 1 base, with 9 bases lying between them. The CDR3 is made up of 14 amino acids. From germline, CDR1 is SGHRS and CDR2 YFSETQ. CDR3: CASSLRGTSYEQYF. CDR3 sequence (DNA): TGCGCCAGCAGCTTGAGGGGGACTTCCTACGAGCAGTACTTC.

The DNA of the CDR3 is TGTGCCAGCAGCCTGACTAGCGGGTTTAGGAACGGGGAGCTGTTTTTT. Protein product: CASSLTSGFRNGELFF. The chain carries TRBV7-9 and TRBJ2-2; 10 nucleotides agree with TRBD2. Trimming cost V 5 bases and J 7 bases; bases outside gene matches: 10. Germline V gene lookup returns CDR1 SEHNR and CDR2 FQNEAQ (reference sequence). The CDR3 is 16 amino acids.

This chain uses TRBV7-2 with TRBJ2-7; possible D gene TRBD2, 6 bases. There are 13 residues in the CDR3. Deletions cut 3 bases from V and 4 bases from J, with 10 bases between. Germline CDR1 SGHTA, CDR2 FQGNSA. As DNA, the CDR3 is TGTGCCAGCAGCTTTACTAGCCCGTACGAGCAGTACTTC. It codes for CASSFTSPYEQYF.

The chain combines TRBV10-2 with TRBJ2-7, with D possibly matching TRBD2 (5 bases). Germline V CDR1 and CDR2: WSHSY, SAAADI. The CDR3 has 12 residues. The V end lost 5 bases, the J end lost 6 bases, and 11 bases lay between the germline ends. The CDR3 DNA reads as TGCGCCAGCAGTCTTTCCAGCGGCGAGCAGTACTTC. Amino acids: CASSLSSGEQYF.

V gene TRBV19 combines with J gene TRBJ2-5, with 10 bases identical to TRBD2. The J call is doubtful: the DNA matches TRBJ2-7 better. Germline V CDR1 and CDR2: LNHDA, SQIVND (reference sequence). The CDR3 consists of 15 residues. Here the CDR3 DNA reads TGTGCCAGTAGTGCCTCTAGCGGGGGCTCCTACGAGCAGTACTTC. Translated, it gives CASSASSGGSYEQYF.

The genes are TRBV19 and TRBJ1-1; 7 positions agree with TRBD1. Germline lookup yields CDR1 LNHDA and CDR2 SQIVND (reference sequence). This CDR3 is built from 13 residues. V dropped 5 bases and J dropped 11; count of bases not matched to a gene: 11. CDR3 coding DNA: TGTGCCAGTAGTCGAAGAACAGGGGCGGTTGCTTTCTTT. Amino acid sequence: CASSRRTGAVAFF.

The CDR3: CATTGGGNQPQHF. The CDR3 DNA is TGTGCCACCACCGGCGGGGGCAATCAGCCCCAGCATTTT. The chain employs TRBV6-5 and TRBJ1-5; D gene uncertain. Trimming left V 10 bases short and J 2 bases short, with 12 bases between. The germline gives CDR1 MNHEY, CDR2 SVGAGI. The CDR3 length is 13 residues.

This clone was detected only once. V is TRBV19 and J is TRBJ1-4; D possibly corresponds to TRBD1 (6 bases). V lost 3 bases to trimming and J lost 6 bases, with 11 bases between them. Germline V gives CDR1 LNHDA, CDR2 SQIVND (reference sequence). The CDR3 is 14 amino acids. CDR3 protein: CASSIRDKDEKLFF. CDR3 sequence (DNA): TGTGCCAGTAGTATCCGGGACAAGGATGAAAAACTGTTTTTT.

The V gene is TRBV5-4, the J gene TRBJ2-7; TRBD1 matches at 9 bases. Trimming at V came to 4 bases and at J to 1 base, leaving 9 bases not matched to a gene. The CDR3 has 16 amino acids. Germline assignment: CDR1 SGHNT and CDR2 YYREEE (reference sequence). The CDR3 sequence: CASSPPTGGFSYEQYF. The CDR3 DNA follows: TGTGCCAGCAGCCCCCCGACAGGGGGGTTTTCCTACGAGCAGTACTTC.

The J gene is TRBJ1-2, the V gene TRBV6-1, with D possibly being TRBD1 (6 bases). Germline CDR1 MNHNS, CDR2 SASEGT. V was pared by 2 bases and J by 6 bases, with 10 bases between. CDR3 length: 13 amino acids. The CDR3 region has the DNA TGTGCCAGCAGTGAATGGGCAGGGGATGGCTACACCTTC. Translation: CASSEWAGDGYTF.